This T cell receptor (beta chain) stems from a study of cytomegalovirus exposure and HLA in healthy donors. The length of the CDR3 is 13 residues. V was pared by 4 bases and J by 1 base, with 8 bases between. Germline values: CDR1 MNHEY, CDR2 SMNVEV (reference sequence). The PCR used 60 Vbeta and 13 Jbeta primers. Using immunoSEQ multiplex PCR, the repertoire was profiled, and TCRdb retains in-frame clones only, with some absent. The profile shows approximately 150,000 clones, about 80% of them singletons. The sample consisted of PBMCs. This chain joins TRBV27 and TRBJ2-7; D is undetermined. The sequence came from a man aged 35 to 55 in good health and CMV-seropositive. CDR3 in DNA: TGTGCCAGCAGTTCGCCCGCGTCCTACGAGCAGTACTTC. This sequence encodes CASSSPASYEQYF.